A single sample gave rise to the 19 T cell receptor beta chains below, sequenced in a study of blood T cell repertoires in COVID-19. The method was immunoSEQ multiplex PCR; TCRdb's version includes in-frame clones alone and lacks a portion of them. Of some 340,000 clones in the sample, around 82% are singletons; the top ten hold 2.5% to 3%. Sequenced material: peripheral blood. The receptors stem from a man in his thirties or forties with active or convalescent COVID-19.

The chain's CDR3 is CASRRSVDTGELFF. The CDR3 DNA follows: TGTGCCAGCAGGCGAAGCGTTGACACCGGGGAGCTGTTTTTT. The rearrangement links TRBV3-1 (or the pseudogene TRBV3-2) to TRBJ2-2; the D is unclear. Germline-derived CDR1 and CDR2 are LGHDT and YNNKEL (reference sequence). The CDR3 loop spans 14 amino acids. Between the trimmed V and J ends, which lost 6 bases and 3 bases, there was a span of 11 bases.

The genes are TRBV7-8 and TRBJ1-1; D ambiguous. The CDR3 is made up of 13 amino acids. Trimming took 3 bases from V and 0 from J, leaving 5 bases between them. Germline CDR1 reads SGHVS; CDR2 reads FQNEAQ. The CDR3 spells CASSLQMNTEAFF. The CDR3 coding sequence is TGTGCCAGCAGCTTGCAGATGAACACTGAAGCTTTCTTT.

The V and J genes are TRBV3-1 (or the pseudogene TRBV3-2) and TRBJ1-5; D gene unclear. With 5 bases removed from V and 2 bases from J, the gap between germline ends came to 13 bases. The germline CDR1 and CDR2 sequences are LGHDT and YNNKEL (reference sequence). This CDR3 has 15 residues. Here the CDR3 DNA reads TGTGCCAGCAGCACGAACGACGGGGGCAATCAGCCCCAGCATTTT. It translates to CASSTNDGGNQPQHF.

The chain couples TRBV1 to TRBJ2-2; the table's D call TRBD1 went unverified against the DNA. TRBV1 is an annotated pseudogene. The CDR3 extends over 15 amino acids. The CDR3 DNA follows: TGCACCAGCAGCCAAGGACAGGGGGCGGCCGGGGAGCTGTTTTTT. Amino acid sequence: CTSSQGQGAAGELFF.

J is TRBJ1-2 and V is TRBV11-3, with a tentative D call TRBD1 (6 bases). The CDR3 extends over 16 amino acids. V lost 1 base and J lost 3, with 15 bases in between. Germline V gene lookup returns CDR1 SGHNT and CDR2 YENEEA. CDR3 sequence reads: CASSLGGRGPDYGYTF. The DNA of the CDR3 is TGTGCCAGCAGCTTAGGAGGCAGGGGACCTGACTATGGCTACACCTTC. The whole variable domain, filled in from reference TRBV11-3 and TRBJ1-2, reads EAGVVQSPRYKIIEKKQPVAFWCNPISGHNTLYWYLQNLGQGPELLIRYENEEAVDDSQLPKDRFSAERLKGVDSTLKIQPAELGDSAVYLCASSLGGRGPDYGYTFGSGTRLTVV.

This clone showed up just a few times. V is TRBV24-1 and J is TRBJ1-5; D gene uncertain. The CDR3 loop spans 13 amino acids. Trimming took off 7 bases at V and 1 base at J, with 7 bases between the two ends. Germline CDR1 is KGHDR and CDR2 is SFDVKD. CDR3 coding DNA: TGTGCCACCAGGGCGGGGAGCAATCAGCCCCAGCATTTT. Its protein product is CATRAGSNQPQHF.

V is TRBV4-1 and J is TRBJ2-5, with no clear D. The CDR3 totals 18 residues. The germline gives CDR1 MGHRA, CDR2 YSYEKL. Trimming stripped 4 bases from V and 1 base from J, with 22 bases between. The DNA of the CDR3 is TGCGCCAGCAGCCCCGCCAACCTCCTCCCGTCCAGCCAAGAGACCCAGTACTTC. It translates to CASSPANLLPSSQETQYF.

The chain couples TRBV6-5 to TRBJ1-2; 12 nucleotides line up with TRBD1. CDR3 length equals 15 residues. J gave up 3 bases and V 6 bases, and 5 bases lay outside the gene matches. Germline V gives CDR1 MNHEY, CDR2 SVGAGI. The chain's CDR3 is CASSPGTGGDYGYTF. Written as DNA, the CDR3 is TGTGCCAGCAGCCCCGGGACAGGGGGCGACTATGGCTACACCTTC.

The chain employs TRBV9 and TRBJ1-1; D gene unclear. This CDR3 has 13 residues. The V end lost 1 base, the J end lost 2 bases, and 6 bases lay between the germline ends. Germline V gene data show CDR1 as SGDLS and CDR2 as YYNGEE. The CDR3 region is CASSVRLNTEAFF. The CDR3 DNA sequence: TGTGCCAGCAGCGTAAGACTTAACACTGAAGCTTTCTTT.

The chain is built from TRBV4-2 and TRBJ2-7; weak D call: TRBD2 (6 bases). Germline lookup yields CDR1 LGHNA and CDR2 YNFKEQ. The CDR3 contains 16 residues. Trimming took off 4 bases at V and 1 base at J, with 17 bases between the two ends. The CDR3 DNA sequence: TGTGCCAGCAGCCCAAAAAGCGGGCCTGGTTCCTACGAGCAGTACTTC. It specifies CASSPKSGPGSYEQYF.

The CDR3 loop reads CASRLDRHTEAFF. In DNA, the CDR3 is TGTGCCAGCAGACTTGACAGACACACTGAAGCTTTCTTT. The rearrangement uses TRBV28 and TRBJ1-1, with D possibly matching TRBD1 (5 bases). CDR1 is MDHEN, CDR2 SYDVKM, per germline. There are 13 residues in the CDR3. V was cut by 6 bases and J by 3 bases, with 11 bases left in between.

The V call is TRBV20-1, the J call TRBJ2-3; 11 bases are shared with TRBD2. The CDR3 extends over 14 amino acids. Germline CDR1 reads DFQATT; CDR2 reads SNEGSKA (reference sequence). V shed 3 bases and J 9 bases; nucleotides not matched to a gene: 8. This chain's CDR3 is CSASFLAGGETQYF. The DNA for the CDR3 is TGCAGTGCTAGTTTCTTAGCGGGGGGGGAGACGCAGTATTTT.

Only one count was recorded for this clone. The V and J genes are TRBV7-8 and TRBJ1-6, with a tentative D call TRBD1 (6 bases). Germline CDR1 is SGHVS and CDR2 is FQNEAQ. V was trimmed by 2 bases and J by 5 bases, leaving 10 bases between them. This CDR3 is 15 amino acids long. The CDR3 DNA is TGTGCCAGCAGCTTACAGGGACAAAATAATTCACCCCTCCACTTT. Encoded protein: CASSLQGQNNSPLHF.

CDR3 bases: TGTGCCAGCAGCTTCCGGGACAGGGGTTATAACGAGCAGTACTTC. Residues: CASSFRDRGYNEQYF. V and J are TRBV11-3 and TRBJ2-7, with TRBD1 matching over 10 bases. V dropped 3 bases and J dropped 5; count of bases not matched to a gene: 7. Germline CDR1 reads SGHNT; CDR2 reads YENEEA. The CDR3 contains 15 residues.

With respect to this clone: Other DNA sequences from this sample encode an identical CDR3 as well. The CDR3 DNA follows: TGTGCCTGGAGTGCAGGGTACGAGCAGTACTTC. It codes for CAWSAGYEQYF. The chain carries TRBV30 and TRBJ2-7; tentatively, D is TRBD1 (5 bases). V was shortened by 1 base and J by 4 bases, with 5 bases between the two germline ends. The CDR3 is made up of 11 amino acids. The germline V gene has CDR1 GTSNPN and CDR2 SVGIG (reference sequence). Full variable domain (missing parts from reference TRBV30 and TRBJ2-7): SQTIHQWPATLVQPVGSPLSLECTVEGTSNPNLYWYRQAAGRGLQLLFYSVGIGQISSEVPQNLSASRPQDRQFILSSKKLLLSDSGFYLCAWSAGYEQYFGPGTRLTVT.

This clone was detected only once. The genes are TRBV12-5 and TRBJ2-7; tentatively, D is TRBD1 (6 bases). Germline CDR1 reads LGHNT; CDR2 reads FRNRAP. Trimming left V 3 bases short and J 5 bases short, with 11 bases between. This CDR3 has 13 amino acids. The CDR3, as DNA: TGTGCTAGTGGTTTCGGCAGGGGCGACGAGCAGTACTTC. It translates to CASGFGRGDEQYF.

This clone has a handful of counts. The rearrangement links TRBV7-9 to TRBJ2-3; 9 positions match TRBD2. The germline V gene encodes CDR1 SEHNR and CDR2 FQNEAQ (reference sequence). The V and J ends lost 2 bases and 4 bases, in that order; junction bases with no gene match: 4. The CDR3 has 15 residues. CDR3 loop: CASSLRREGPDTQYF. Written as DNA, the CDR3 is TGTGCCAGCAGCTTAAGGCGGGAGGGCCCAGATACGCAGTATTTT.

The V call is TRBV6-6, the J call TRBJ2-1; weak D call: TRBD2 (5 bases). This CDR3 region has 12 residues. Deletions cut 4 bases from V and 9 bases from J, with 10 bases between. Looked up from germline, CDR1 is MNHNY and CDR2 is SVGAGI (reference sequence). This chain's CDR3 is CASSWTPGEQFF. The DNA for the CDR3 is TGTGCCAGCAGTTGGACTCCCGGTGAGCAGTTCTTC.

This sequence joins TRBV27 and TRBJ1-6, with TRBD1 as a possible D gene (6 bases). Trimming pared 0 bases from V and 0 bases from J, leaving 6 bases between. This CDR3 has 16 amino acids. Per the germline V gene, CDR1 is MNHEY and CDR2 is SMNVEV (reference sequence). The CDR3 coding sequence is TGTGCCAGCAGTTTATCGGACAGCTCCTATAATTCACCCCTCCACTTT. Protein sequence: CASSLSDSSYNSPLHF.